This passage covers 25 T cell receptor beta chains from one sample sequenced in a study of blood T cell repertoires in COVID-19. This table comes from immunoSEQ multiplex PCR, and its TCRdb copy is limited to in-frame clones, with some not included. The sample has about 430,000 clones, roughly 84% seen once; the top ten hold approximately 1.5%. Material for sequencing was PBMCs or T cells enriched from blood (not recorded which). Source of these receptors: a young woman who had been exposed to COVID-19.

J is TRBJ1-2 and V is TRBV29-1, with D unclear. The CDR3 totals 11 residues. V lost 4 bases and J lost 5, with 8 bases in between. Germline V lookup: CDR1 SQVTM, CDR2 ANQGSEA. This chain's CDR3 is CSVGGSYGYTF. In DNA, the CDR3 is TGCAGCGTTGGCGGCAGTTATGGCTACACCTTC.

The V and J genes are TRBV5-1 and TRBJ2-2, with TRBD1 as a possible D gene (6 bases). V lost 2 bases to trimming and J lost 4 bases, with 12 bases between them. Germline loops: CDR1 SGHRS, CDR2 YFSETQ. The CDR3 loop spans 15 amino acids. The CDR3 nucleotides are TGCGCCAGCAGCTTAGATTCAGGGGTCACCGGGGAGCTGTTTTTT. Its protein is CASSLDSGVTGELFF.

About this clone itself: Other DNA variants within this sample encode the same CDR3. The chain couples TRBV28 to TRBJ1-2; 7 bases fit TRBD1. CDR1 and CDR2 from the germline V gene are MDHEN and SYDVKM. This CDR3 comprises 12 residues. The ends lost 8 bases at V and 2 bases at J; junction bases unmatched: 2. This CDR3 reads CASSTGNYGYTF. The CDR3 nucleotides are TGTGCCAGCTCGACAGGGAACTATGGCTACACCTTC.

The V and J genes are TRBV7-3 and TRBJ1-6; tentatively, D is TRBD1 (6 bases). The CDR3 spans 13 residues. Between the trimmed V and J ends, which lost 8 bases and 4 bases, there was a span of 9 bases. CDR1 and CDR2 (germline): SGHTA, FQGTGA. CDR3 residues: CASGTNYNSPLHF. The DNA of the CDR3 is TGTGCCAGCGGGACAAATTATAATTCACCCCTCCACTTT.

The chain recombines TRBV9 with TRBJ2-1, with TRBD1 as a possible D gene (5 bases). The germline V gene has CDR1 SGDLS and CDR2 YYNGEE. The CDR3 is 12 amino acids. The V gene lost 3 bases and the J gene lost 10 bases, with 11 bases spanning the gap. The chain's CDR3 is CASSELGAEQFF. CDR3 DNA sequence: TGTGCCAGCAGCGAATTAGGGGCGGAGCAGTTCTTC.

The chain couples TRBV4-2 to TRBJ2-2, with D maybe TRBD1 (5 bases). Germline values: CDR1 LGHNA, CDR2 YNFKEQ. V lost 3 bases and J lost 2, with 10 bases in between. CDR3 size: 15 residues. The CDR3 protein is CASSQQGSNTGELFF. The CDR3 DNA follows: TGTGCCAGCAGCCAGCAGGGCTCAAACACCGGGGAGCTGTTTTTT.

This chain links TRBV10-3 with TRBJ2-3, with TRBD1 matching 9 bases. Losses at the gene ends were 7 bases for V and 2 bases for J; bases not matched to a gene: 4. This CDR3 is built from 14 residues. Germline V gene sequence: CDR1 ENHRY, CDR2 SYGVKD. This chain's CDR3 is CAINGQGTTDTQYF. For the CDR3, the DNA is TGTGCCATCAACGGACAGGGGACCACAGATACGCAGTATTTT.

This clone was seen just once. The chain carries TRBV13 and TRBJ1-5; no clear D gene. Germline-derived CDR1 and CDR2 are PRHDT and FYEKMQ (reference sequence). This CDR3 spans 13 amino acids. The V and J ends lost 0 bases and 7 bases respectively, with 7 bases between them. As DNA, the CDR3 is TGTGCCAGCAGCTTAGGCCGAGAACAGCCCCAGCATTTT. The encoded protein is CASSLGREQPQHF. The full variable domain, rest sourced from reference TRBV13 and TRBJ1-5, is AAGVIQSPRHLIKEKRETATLKCYPIPRHDTVYWYQQGPGQDPQFLISFYEKMQSDKGSIPDRFSAQQFSDYHSELNMSSLELGDSALYFCASSLGREQPQHFGDGTRLSIL.

This chain's CDR3 is CASSIGQAFFYGYTF. In DNA form, the CDR3 reads TGTGCCAGTAGTATTGGACAGGCCTTTTTTTATGGCTACACCTTC. The J gene is TRBJ1-2, the V gene TRBV19; 7 bases map to TRBD1. This CDR3 is built from 15 residues. J lost 5 bases, V lost 3 bases, and 9 bases had no gene match. Germline V gene data show CDR1 as LNHDA and CDR2 as SQIVND (reference sequence).

The chain couples TRBV28 to TRBJ2-2; D might be TRBD2 (6 bases). The germline gives CDR1 MDHEN, CDR2 SYDVKM. This CDR3 comprises 19 residues. Trimming cost V 3 bases and J 0 bases, with 20 bases left between them. CDR3 DNA: TGTGCCAGCAGTTTTGTCTTTTTCGCAGGGACTCCGAACACCGGGGAGCTGTTTTTT. Protein sequence: CASSFVFFAGTPNTGELFF.

V usage is TRBV5-4 and J usage is TRBJ2-7; perhaps TRBD1 as D (5 bases). The V end lost 5 bases, the J end lost 0 bases, and 15 bases lay between the germline ends. CDR1 and CDR2 from the germline V gene are SGHNT and YYREEE (reference sequence). This CDR3 region has 15 residues. The CDR3 spells CASRFQGKTSYEQYF. The DNA of the CDR3 is TGTGCCAGCAGGTTCCAGGGTAAAACCTCCTACGAGCAGTACTTC. The entire variable domain, with the rest obtained from reference TRBV5-4 and TRBJ2-7, is as follows: ETGVTQSPTHLIKTRGQQVTLRCSSQSGHNTVSWYQQALGQGPQFIFQYYREEENGRGNFPPRFSGLQFPNYSSELNVNALELDDSALYLCASRFQGKTSYEQYFGPGTRLTVT.

This clone was seen a single time. The chain combines TRBV7-9 with TRBJ1-2, with 7 bases identical to TRBD1. CDR3 length equals 15 residues. Germline CDR1 and CDR2: SEHNR and FQNEAQ (reference sequence). V shed 2 bases and J 3 bases; nucleotides not matched to a gene: 6. CDR3 coding DNA: TGTGCCAGCAGCTTAATGGTAGACAGGGACTATGGCTACACCTTC. Its protein product is CASSLMVDRDYGYTF. Based on the CDR3 plus reference TRBV7-9 and TRBJ1-2, the full variable domain is DTGVSQNPRHKITKRGQNVTFRCDPISEHNRLYWYRQTLGQGPEFLTYFQNEAQLEKSRLLSDRFSAERPKGSFSTLEIQRTEQGDSAMYLCASSLMVDRDYGYTFGSGTRLTVV.

This clone was recorded only once. The rearrangement links TRBV7-6 to TRBJ1-1, with 7 bases fitting TRBD1. Trimming took 5 bases from V and 3 from J; bases not matched to a gene: 3. The CDR3 runs 13 residues. From germline, CDR1 is SGHVS and CDR2 FNYEAQ. CDR3 nucleotides: TGTGCCAGCAGCGAAGACAGGGACACTGAAGCTTTCTTT. It yields the protein CASSEDRDTEAFF.

V is TRBV10-3 and J is TRBJ1-5, with unresolved D. Germline V gene data show CDR1 as ENHRY and CDR2 as SYGVKD. V was clipped by 10 bases and J by 6 bases, with 13 bases between them. The length of the CDR3 is 12 residues. DNA of the CDR3: TGTGCCACCCGATTCGAGGGTCAGCCCCAGCATTTT. This translates into CATRFEGQPQHF.

This chain joins TRBV28 and TRBJ2-1; 16 nucleotides line up with TRBD2. The CDR3 loop spans 18 amino acids. The V gene end was trimmed by 7 bases and the J gene end by 12 bases; junction bases not matched to a gene: 18. In germline, CDR1 is MDHEN, CDR2 SYDVKM. Here the CDR3 DNA reads TGTGCCAGCATCCCCTCGTCCTTGGGACTAGCGGGGGGGCCGCGGCAGTTCTTC. Protein sequence: CASIPSSLGLAGGPRQFF.

V gene TRBV29-1 combines with J gene TRBJ1-1; D is unresolved. V dropped 7 bases and J dropped 2 bases, with 11 bases sitting between them. This CDR3 is 12 amino acids long. CDR1 is SQVTM and CDR2 is ANQGSEA in the germline V gene. The CDR3 sequence is CSGLESNTEAFF. CDR3 coding DNA: TGCAGCGGCTTAGAGAGCAACACTGAAGCTTTCTTT.

The CDR3: CASSRGTGSTEKLFF. The CDR3 DNA sequence: TGTGCCAGCAGCCGCGGGACAGGGAGTACTGAAAAACTGTTTTTT. The V call is TRBV11-3, the J call TRBJ1-4, with 9 bases lining up with TRBD1. The CDR3 spans 15 residues. Germline V gene sequence: CDR1 SGHNT, CDR2 YENEEA. Germline trimming cut 5 bases from V and 7 bases from J; bases unmatched to any gene: 8.

The rearrangement uses TRBV6-1 and TRBJ1-2; D is unresolved. This CDR3 has 13 residues. The germline CDR1 and CDR2 sequences are MNHNS and SASEGT. V lost 2 bases and J lost 4, with 8 bases in between. This CDR3 is CASSEFTVYGYTF. The CDR3 DNA sequence: TGTGCCAGCAGTGAATTCACAGTCTATGGCTACACCTTC.

This clone was seen a single time. The chain joins TRBV19 to TRBJ1-1, with D possibly being TRBD1 (5 bases). The CDR3 is 15 amino acids. Germline V gene lookup returns CDR1 LNHDA and CDR2 SQIVND (reference sequence). Trimming shortened V by 5 bases and J by 7 bases, and 20 bases separated the two germline ends. CDR3 nucleotide sequence: TGTGCCAGTAGTTCCCGGGGGGACTGGGGAGGTGAAGCTTTCTTT. Protein: CASSSRGDWGGEAFF.

This clone was seen more than once but under ten times. This chain links TRBV27 with TRBJ2-2; 9 bases are a match to TRBD1. The CDR3 totals 17 residues. V trimming: 6 bases; J trimming: 4 bases; junction bases outside the gene matches: 12. Germline CDR1 is MNHEY and CDR2 is SMNVEV (reference sequence). CDR3 sequence (DNA): TGTGCCAGCAGAGCGCACGGGACAGGGTTGGGCACCGGGGAGCTGTTTTTT. This gives the protein CASRAHGTGLGTGELFF.

The chain is built from TRBV20-1 and TRBJ2-7; tentatively, D is TRBD2 (6 bases). Trimming left V 6 bases short and J 6 bases short, with 12 bases between. CDR3 length: 11 residues. Looked up from germline, CDR1 is DFQATT and CDR2 is SNEGSKA (reference sequence). The CDR3 nucleotides read TGCAGTGCCTCGGAGGAGGGCGAGCAGTACTTC. It specifies CSASEEGEQYF.

This clone was detected only once. The chain combines TRBV15 with TRBJ2-5; a weak D match, TRBD2 (5 bases). The CDR3 is made up of 15 amino acids. The germline CDR1 and CDR2 sequences are LNHNV and YYDKDF (reference sequence). V dropped 1 base and J dropped 7 bases, with 16 bases sitting between them. The CDR3 spells CATSRAGNQLRTQYF. The CDR3 bases are TGTGCCACCAGCAGAGCCGGGAACCAACTAAGGACCCAGTACTTC. Supplemented by reference TRBV15 and TRBJ2-5, the full variable domain reads DAMVIQNPRYQVTQFGKPVTLSCSQTLNHNVMYWYQQKSSQAPKLLFHYYDKDFNNEADTPDNFQSRRPNTSFCFLDIRSPGLGDTAMYLCATSRAGNQLRTQYFGPGTRLLVL.

The V gene is TRBV30, the J gene TRBJ1-1; 7 positions match TRBD1. J was trimmed by 7 bases and V by 0 bases; bases with no gene match: 8. This CDR3 spans 14 amino acids. Germline CDR1 GTSNPN, CDR2 SVGIG (reference sequence). CDR3 amino acids: CAWSVGKGAIEAFF. CDR3 in DNA: TGTGCCTGGAGTGTGGGGAAGGGGGCTATTGAAGCTTTCTTT.

CDR3 in amino acids: CASSPRGQENSPLHF. The CDR3 DNA reads TGTGCCAGCTCACCACGGGGACAGGAAAATTCACCCCTCCACTTT. This chain uses TRBV18 with TRBJ1-6; 8 nucleotides line up with TRBD1. This CDR3 is 15 amino acids long. The junction had 3 bases not matched to a gene; V was cut back by 1 base and J by 7 bases. CDR1 is KGHSH and CDR2 is LQKENI in the germline V gene.

This clone was seen only once. This rearrangement joins TRBV12-3 or TRBV12-4 to TRBJ2-1; TRBD1 is a possible D gene (5 bases). Trimming removed 5 bases from V and 4 bases from J, with 9 bases in between. CDR3 size: 13 residues. The CDR3 protein is CASSGAQYNEQFF. The CDR3 DNA reads TGTGCCAGCAGTGGGGCACAGTACAATGAGCAGTTCTTC.